This TCR beta chain was recorded in a study of T cell repertoires in cytomegalovirus infection. Study details: HLA-C-restricted CMV epitopes, recently identified, and well-studied HLA-B-restricted ones were used by the study. Matching HLA type and CMV infection were both indicated by public TCR beta signatures. The study's findings and limits: Summed public TCR beta family frequency identified CMV carriers bearing the relevant HLA. Clonotype analysis showed dominance of the ex vivo response by HLA-C-restricted CMV-specific TCR beta clonotypes.

The CDR3 runs 16 residues. Germline V CDR1 and CDR2: LNHDA, SQIVND (reference sequence). V dropped 5 bases and J dropped 2; count of bases not matched to a gene: 10. TCRdb passed the reads through MiXCR, listing each CDR3 protein once. The repertoire consists of roughly 990,000 distinct CDR3 sequences, with less than 35% occurring once and the leading ten covering about 14%. Of note for this clonotype: Its cognate antigen is unknown.

The source is a human donor in good health (CMV status not recorded). Some clones in this sample may be carry-over from other donors' samples. The J gene is TRBJ2-7, the V gene TRBV19; 9 bases match TRBD1. The material sequenced was cultured CD8+ T cells from PBMCs, taken from culture after CMV antigen stimulation. In nucleotides, the CDR3 is TGTGCCAGTAGTGCCAGGGTTACAGGGGGCCCCTACGAGCAGTACGTC. This sequence encodes CASSARVTGGPYEQYV.